Below are 24 T cell receptor beta chains sequenced from a single sample in a study of Graves' ophthalmopathy and Graves' hyperthyroidism. From RNA, the CDR3 regions of TCR beta chains were amplified and sequenced. First-round RT-PCR relied on HTBI primers, and a second-round multiplex PCR came next. One entry per CDR3 protein results from TCRdb running MiXCR on the multiplex PCR reads. In the table there are about 39,000 distinct CDR3 sequences, roughly 49% of which are singletons. Sequenced material: peripheral blood. The source of these receptors is an adult woman with stable Graves' hyperthyroidism.

The rearrangement joins TRBV7-9 to TRBJ2-2; a weak D match, TRBD1 (6 bases). Germline V gene sequence: CDR1 SEHNR, CDR2 FQNEAQ (reference sequence). V was pared by 1 base and J by 7 bases, with 16 bases between. The CDR3 is made up of 16 amino acids. The CDR3 nucleotides are TGTGCCAGCAGCTTAGATGGAACAGGGAAGGACGGGGAGCTGTTTTTT. Translation: CASSLDGTGKDGELFF.

This clonotype occurred a few times. The gene calls are TRBV20-1 and TRBJ2-7; 13 bases map to TRBD2. Per the germline V gene, CDR1 is DFQATT and CDR2 is SNEGSKA (reference sequence). Germline trimming cut 3 bases from V and 6 bases from J; bases unmatched to any gene: 2. The CDR3 runs 13 residues. In nucleotides, the CDR3 is TGCAGTGCTAGGGGACTAGCGGGACTCGAGCAGTACTTC. Translating gives CSARGLAGLEQYF.

The gene calls are TRBV29-1 and TRBJ1-4; D may be TRBD1 (6 bases). CDR1 is SQVTM and CDR2 is ANQGSEA in the germline V gene. CDR3 length: 12 amino acids. The germline V and J ends were trimmed by 4 bases and 8 bases, with 11 bases remaining between them. The CDR3 DNA sequence: TGCAGCGTTGCGGGGGGCAGGGAAAAACTGTTTTTT. Translated, it gives CSVAGGREKLFF.

This clonotype was recorded many times. The rearrangement links TRBV4-1 to TRBJ1-5; D remains ambiguous. Looked up from germline, CDR1 is MGHRA and CDR2 is YSYEKL. V dropped 0 bases and J dropped 0 bases, with 6 bases sitting between them. There are 15 residues in the CDR3. The CDR3 nucleotides read TGCGCCAGCAGCCAAGAGGGATATAGCAATCAGCCCCAGCATTTT. It translates to CASSQEGYSNQPQHF.

This clonotype was picked up many times. V is TRBV7-9 and J is TRBJ2-5; TRBD2 aligns across 9 bases. The CDR3 is 14 residues long. V was pared by 10 bases and J by 5 bases, with 11 bases of the junction left unmatched. The germline gives CDR1 SEHNR, CDR2 FQNEAQ (reference sequence). The CDR3 loop is CATSSSGIKETQYF. The CDR3 region has the DNA TGTGCCACTTCGTCTAGCGGGATTAAGGAGACCCAGTACTTC.

This clonotype was counted many times. The rearrangement uses TRBV5-8 and TRBJ2-5, with D unresolved. The germline V and J ends were trimmed by 0 bases and 2 bases, with 8 bases remaining between them. Germline V gene sequence: CDR1 SGHTS, CDR2 YDEGEE. There are 14 residues in the CDR3. The CDR3 spells CASSLAAEQETQYF. Here the CDR3 DNA reads TGTGCCAGCAGCTTGGCGGCAGAACAAGAGACCCAGTACTTC. The full variable domain, rest sourced from reference TRBV5-8 and TRBJ2-5, is EAGVTQSPTHLIKTRGQQATLRCSPISGHTSVYWYQQALGLGLQFLLWYDEGEERNRGNFPPRFSGRQFPNYSSELNVNALELEDSALYLCASSLAAEQETQYFGPGTRLLVL.

This clonotype was seen ten or more times. The V and J genes are TRBV7-8 and TRBJ1-1; 11 bases agree with TRBD1. The germline gives CDR1 SGHVS, CDR2 FQNEAQ. The CDR3 consists of 14 residues. V was pared by 5 bases and J by 8 bases, with 7 bases of the junction left unmatched. The CDR3 region is CASSTGQGAPEAFF. CDR3 coding DNA: TGTGCCAGCAGCACCGGACAGGGGGCGCCCGAAGCTTTCTTT.

This clonotype was counted between two and nine times. Compared with germline, one end of the junction differs, possibly owing to a read error. The rearrangement joins TRBV29-1 to TRBJ1-1; TRBD1 aligns across 7 bases. Germline loops: CDR1 SQVTM, CDR2 ANQGSEA. This CDR3 comprises 13 residues. In nucleotides, the CDR3 is TGCAGCGACGGGGGACAGCTGAACACTGATTTTTTTTTT. Its protein product is CSDGGQLNTDFFF.

The genes are TRBV25-1 and TRBJ1-1, with TRBD1 matching 8 bases. V shed 5 bases, J shed 1 base, and the junction held 6 bases outside the gene matches. Per germline, CDR1 MGHDK and CDR2 SYGVNS. CDR3 length: 15 amino acids. The CDR3 DNA reads as TGTGCCAGCAGTCCCCAGGGGGCAGGGAACACTGAAGCTTTCTTT. Its translation is CASSPQGAGNTEAFF. The variable domain in full, completed from reference TRBV25-1 and TRBJ1-1, reads EADIYQTPRYLVIGTGKKITLECSQTMGHDKMYWYQQDPGMELHLIHYSYGVNSTEKGDLSSESTVSRIRTEHFPLTLESARPSHTSQYLCASSPQGAGNTEAFFGQGTRLTVV.

This clonotype was seen repeatedly, ten times or more. The chain employs TRBV28 and TRBJ1-2; 7 bases fit TRBD1. Germline values: CDR1 MDHEN, CDR2 SYDVKM. The CDR3 is made up of 14 amino acids. The junction had 5 bases not matched to a gene; V was cut back by 5 bases and J by 2 bases. The chain's CDR3 is CASSPGTANYGYTF. CDR3 coding DNA: TGTGCCAGCAGTCCTGGGACAGCCAACTATGGCTACACCTTC.

This clonotype was detected ten times or more. The V and J genes are TRBV24-1 and TRBJ2-3, with D uncertain. The germline V and J ends were trimmed by 0 bases and 5 bases, with 5 bases remaining between them. This CDR3 is 13 amino acids long. CDR1 and CDR2 from the germline V gene are KGHDR and SFDVKD. CDR3 amino acids: CATSDLTGDTQYF. The DNA of the CDR3 is TGTGCCACCAGTGATTTGACGGGAGATACGCAGTATTTT.

This clonotype was recorded a few times. V and J are TRBV7-9 and TRBJ2-5; no clear D gene. CDR1 is SEHNR, CDR2 FQNEAQ, per germline (reference sequence). The CDR3 sequence is 12 residues long. Trimming shortened V by 7 bases and J by 5 bases, and 11 bases separated the two germline ends. This CDR3 reads CASTQMGETQYF. The DNA for the CDR3 is TGTGCCAGCACCCAGATGGGGGAGACCCAGTACTTC.

The gene calls are TRBV30 and TRBJ2-2, with 11 bases aligning to TRBD2. Per the germline V gene, CDR1 is GTSNPN and CDR2 is SVGIG (reference sequence). The CDR3 extends over 17 amino acids. V lost 0 bases to trimming and J lost 3 bases; unmatched junction nucleotides: 6. CDR3 protein: CAWSVSGLAAHTGELFF. CDR3 DNA: TGTGCCTGGAGTGTTTCGGGACTAGCGGCCCACACCGGGGAGCTGTTTTTT.

The chain links TRBV20-1 to TRBJ1-2; 11 bases match TRBD1. Germline V gene lookup returns CDR1 DFQATT and CDR2 SNEGSKA (reference sequence). Losses at the gene ends were 3 bases for V and 8 bases for J; bases not matched to a gene: 2. CDR3 length: 12 amino acids. The CDR3 DNA reads TGCAGTGCTAGGAGGACAGGGGGCGGCTACACCTTC. As protein: CSARRTGGGYTF.

The genes are TRBV7-2 and TRBJ1-4; D gene uncertain. The CDR3 is 15 amino acids. Per the germline V gene, CDR1 is SGHTA and CDR2 is FQGNSA. Between the trimmed V and J ends, which lost 5 bases and 4 bases, there was a span of 14 bases. The CDR3 DNA follows: TGTGCCAGCAGCCCGCGAACGGCTAATAATGAAAAACTGTTTTTT. Translated: CASSPRTANNEKLFF.

Many counts were recorded for this clonotype. The V gene is TRBV15, the J gene TRBJ1-3; D is ambiguous. The germline gives CDR1 LNHNV, CDR2 YYDKDF (reference sequence). The CDR3 consists of 15 residues. The V and J ends lost 0 bases and 2 bases respectively, with 8 bases between them. For the CDR3, the DNA is TGTGCCACCAGCAGAGACCGGGATCCTGGAAACACCATATATTTT. Translated, it gives CATSRDRDPGNTIYF.

There are many counts of this clonotype. The CDR3 loop is CASSSREGWGSPLHF. The CDR3 DNA reads as TGTGCCAGCAGTTCTCGGGAGGGTTGGGGTTCACCCCTCCACTTT. The chain links TRBV28 to TRBJ1-6; the D is unclear. The CDR3 totals 15 residues. Trimming removed 4 bases at V and 9 bases at J, with 16 bases between. In germline, CDR1 is MDHEN, CDR2 SYDVKM.

This sequence joins TRBV29-1 and TRBJ2-5; 7 bases line up with TRBD1. The CDR3 has 14 residues. Germline CDR1 is SQVTM and CDR2 is ANQGSEA. Germline trimming cut 6 bases from V and 4 bases from J; bases unmatched to any gene: 11. CDR3 loop: CSVDDRDVRETQYF. The CDR3 DNA reads as TGCAGCGTCGATGACAGGGATGTGCGAGAGACCCAGTACTTC.

This clonotype was observed at least ten times. The V gene is TRBV20-1, the J gene TRBJ1-5, with D maybe TRBD1 (5 bases). The V end lost 3 bases, the J end lost 0 bases, and 18 bases lay between the germline ends. From germline, CDR1 is DFQATT and CDR2 SNEGSKA (reference sequence). The CDR3 spans 17 residues. The CDR3 DNA sequence: TGCAGTGCTAGCGCCTTGACCGGGACGGATAGCAATCAGCCCCAGCATTTT. Amino acid sequence: CSASALTGTDSNQPQHF.

The table lists this clonotype with many counts. J is TRBJ1-1 and V is TRBV10-2, with TRBD1 matching over 7 bases. J was trimmed by 10 bases and V by 5 bases; bases with no gene match: 4. CDR3 size: 11 residues. Germline V gene data show CDR1 as WSHSY and CDR2 as SAAADI. This CDR3 is CASSSTGAAFF. The DNA for the CDR3 is TGCGCCAGCAGTAGTACAGGGGCAGCTTTCTTT.

The chain uses TRBV7-9 and TRBJ1-1; D unclear. V was pared by 3 bases and J by 3 bases, with 8 bases between. Germline CDR1 reads SEHNR; CDR2 reads FQNEAQ (reference sequence). The length of the CDR3 is 13 residues. CDR3 protein: CASSFQSHTEAFF. The CDR3 DNA reads as TGTGCCAGCAGCTTCCAATCCCACACTGAAGCTTTCTTT.

Many counts were recorded for this clonotype. V is TRBV29-1 and J is TRBJ1-1, with D possibly being TRBD1 (6 bases). The germline CDR1 and CDR2 sequences are SQVTM and ANQGSEA. This CDR3 contains 12 residues. The germline V and J ends were trimmed by 4 bases and 8 bases, with 14 bases remaining between them. DNA of the CDR3: TGCAGCGTTGGGTGGGGGGGCGGGGAAGCTTTCTTT. Translating it yields CSVGWGGGEAFF.

The chain uses TRBV7-3 and TRBJ1-5; 12 nucleotides match TRBD1. The CDR3 spans 17 residues. J gave up 7 bases and V 5 bases, and 12 bases lay outside the gene matches. Germline CDR1 is SGHTA and CDR2 is FQGTGA. The CDR3 DNA sequence: TGTGCCAGCAGCCCAACCGGGACAGGGGGCGCACGCCAGCCCCAGCATTTT. Amino acids: CASSPTGTGGARQPQHF.

To note about this clonotype: One junction end does not reproduce the germline sequence, and a read error may be involved. The chain uses TRBV7-6 and TRBJ2-3, with D unresolved. CDR1 SGHVS and CDR2 FNYEAQ come from the germline V gene. The CDR3 is made up of 12 amino acids. CDR3 amino acids: CASGQATDTQYF. The CDR3 DNA sequence: TGTGCCAGCGGCCAAGCTACAGACACGCAGTATTTT.